Below are 13 T cell receptor beta chains sequenced from a single sample in a study of blood T cells in healthy people across ages. Next came a second PCR, run for about 6 to 12 cycles, which used a sample-barcoded 5' primer along with a J-beta primer mix. Each CDR3 protein gets one entry after TCRdb re-called the 5' RACE reads with MiXCR. The sample consists of 1.5 million to 2 million distinct CDR3 sequences, around 36% of them appearing once. Sequenced input: blood. The receptors shown here come from a woman in her twenties or thirties in good health.

This clonotype was observed a handful of times. The V and J genes are TRBV6-1 and TRBJ2-7; 8 nucleotides align to TRBD1. The CDR3 covers 14 residues. V lost 3 bases to trimming and J lost 2 bases; unmatched junction nucleotides: 3. Germline V gene data show CDR1 as MNHNS and CDR2 as SASEGT. The chain's CDR3 is CASSDWTGPYEQYF. Written as DNA, the CDR3 is TGTGCCAGCAGTGACTGGACAGGGCCCTACGAGCAGTACTTC.

V is TRBV18 and J is TRBJ2-5, with 12 bases matching TRBD1. J gave up 5 bases and V 4 bases, and 5 bases lay outside the gene matches. Germline V CDR1 and CDR2: KGHSH, LQKENI. The CDR3 sequence is 15 residues long. The CDR3 nucleotides read TGTGCCAGCTCACATGGGACAGGGGGCAGCGAGACCCAGTACTTC. It specifies CASSHGTGGSETQYF.

The CDR3 is CASSLDGANNQPQHF. The CDR3 DNA sequence: TGCGCCAGCAGCTTGGACGGGGCCAACAATCAGCCCCAGCATTTT. The rearrangement links TRBV5-1 to TRBJ1-5; D is perhaps TRBD1 (5 bases). The V end lost 0 bases, the J end lost 3 bases, and 10 bases lay between the germline ends. Germline V CDR1 and CDR2: SGHRS, YFSETQ. The CDR3 totals 15 residues.

This clonotype was counted a few times. The chain joins TRBV5-1 to TRBJ2-1; either TRBD1 or TRBD2 may supply D (5 bases each). Germline lookup yields CDR1 SGHRS and CDR2 YFSETQ. The CDR3 consists of 15 residues. Trimming took off 0 bases at V and 12 bases at J, with 19 bases between the two ends. CDR3 residues: CASSLGGTSGRGQFF. In DNA form, the CDR3 reads TGCGCCAGCAGCTTGGGGGGGACGAGTGGAAGAGGGCAGTTCTTC.

Regarding this clonotype: The germline gene is not matched at one end of the junction; a read error may be the cause. The chain combines TRBV6-1 with TRBJ2-3; D not resolved. Germline loops: CDR1 MNHNS, CDR2 SASEGT. The CDR3 has 13 residues. This CDR3 is CASKIVATDAQYF. Here the CDR3 DNA reads TGTGCCAGCAAAATAGTAGCTACAGATGCGCAGTATTTT.

This sequence joins TRBV7-9 and TRBJ2-4; 7 bases are a match to TRBD2. Germline V gene lookup returns CDR1 SEHNR and CDR2 FQNEAQ (reference sequence). V was pared by 2 bases and J by 6 bases, with 10 bases of the junction left unmatched. The CDR3 sequence is 16 residues long. Here the CDR3 reads CASSLTGGRGPNIQYF. CDR3 DNA: TGTGCCAGCAGCTTAACGGGAGGCCGGGGCCCAAACATTCAGTACTTC.

A single count supports this clonotype. The junction shows a germline mismatch at one end, possibly a read error. The chain links TRBV11-2 to TRBJ2-1, with 10 bases fitting TRBD2. CDR3 length equals 16 residues. CDR1 and CDR2 from the germline V gene are SGHAT and FQNNGV. CDR3 sequence reads: CASSLGSGRAYNKQFF. The CDR3 DNA sequence: TGTGCCAGCAGCCTCGGCAGCGGGAGGGCCTACAATAAGCAGTTCTTC.

This clonotype came up many times. The CDR3 sequence: CSGRTSGRRETQYF. The CDR3 DNA is TGCAGCGGACGGACTAGCGGGAGACGTGAGACCCAGTACTTC. The J gene is TRBJ2-5, the V gene TRBV29-1; 13 positions match TRBD2. This CDR3 contains 14 residues. Germline V gene data show CDR1 as SQVTM and CDR2 as ANQGSEA. Germline trimming cut 7 bases from V and 5 bases from J; bases unmatched to any gene: 7.

This clonotype occurred a few times. The V and J genes are TRBV28 and TRBJ2-3, with 10 positions matching TRBD2. The germline V gene encodes CDR1 MDHEN and CDR2 SYDVKM. CDR3 length equals 16 residues. Unmatched junction bases numbered 9, after V lost 8 bases and J lost 1 base. CDR3 protein: CASPAPTSGGTDTQYF. The CDR3 DNA sequence: TGTGCCAGCCCCGCTCCCACTAGCGGGGGCACAGATACGCAGTATTTT. Combining the CDR3 with reference TRBV28 and TRBJ2-3 gives the whole variable domain DVKVTQSSRYLVKRTGEKVFLECVQDMDHENMFWYRQDPGLGLRLIYFSYDVKMKEKGDIPEGYSVSREKKERFSLILESASTNQTSMYLCASPAPTSGGTDTQYFGPGTRLTVL.

The J gene is TRBJ2-3, the V gene TRBV18; D may be TRBD1 or TRBD2 (5 bases each). The V gene's germline CDR1 is KGHSH and CDR2 LQKENI. The V and J ends lost 3 bases and 0 bases respectively, with 16 bases between them. The CDR3 totals 17 residues. CDR3 bases: TGTGCCAGCTCACCTTTGGCTCTCTGGGGGAGCACAGATACGCAGTATTTT. Amino acid sequence: CASSPLALWGSTDTQYF. Looking up the rest from reference TRBV18 and TRBJ2-3 gives the full variable domain: NAGVMQNPRHLVRRRGQEARLRCSPMKGHSHVYWYRQLPEEGLKFMVYLQKENIIDESGMPKERFSAEFPKEGPSILRIQQVVRGDSAAYFCASSPLALWGSTDTQYFGPGTRLTVL.

The V call is TRBV6-2 or TRBV6-3, the J call TRBJ2-3, with 10 positions matching TRBD2. CDR1 is MNHEY, CDR2 SVGEGT, per germline. This CDR3 spans 16 amino acids. The V segment lost 4 bases and the J segment 6 bases; nucleotides outside the gene matches: 10. The CDR3 DNA follows: TGTGCCAGCAGTTCCAGCGGGAGGGCCATGGCGGATACGCAGTATTTT. It is translated as CASSSSGRAMADTQYF.

The chain links TRBV19 to TRBJ2-5, with a possible D match to TRBD2 (6 bases). The V gene's germline CDR1 is LNHDA and CDR2 SQIVND (reference sequence). The ends were cut back, 7 bases at V and 3 bases at J, with 15 bases in the middle. This CDR3 comprises 14 residues. CDR3 sequence (DNA): TGTGCCAGTACGTCGACGTGGGGGGAAGAGACCCAGTACTTC. Translating it yields CASTSTWGEETQYF.

In the case of this clonotype: A read error may explain this, as a much larger clone is one base away. This chain uses TRBV12-3 or TRBV12-4 with TRBJ2-3; 7 bases fit TRBD1. The junction had 7 bases not matched to a gene; V was cut back by 5 bases and J by 2 bases. This CDR3 contains 15 residues. CDR3 DNA sequence: TGTGCCAGCAGTAGACAGGGTGTGGCCACAGATACGCAGTATTTT. It codes for CASSRQGVATDTQYF.